One sample yielded the 8 T cell receptor beta chains listed below, sequenced in a study of blood T cell repertoires in COVID-19. TCRdb's table, derived via immunoSEQ multiplex PCR, lists solely in-frame clones and lacks some. The repertoire consists of some 150,000 clones, with 84% occurring once and the leading ten covering almost 6%. Sequenced: PBMCs or T cells enriched from blood (not recorded which). The receptors stem from a woman in her forties or fifties who had been exposed to COVID-19.

This chain joins TRBV30 and TRBJ1-4; D remains ambiguous. Trimming removed 5 bases from V and 7 bases from J, with 8 bases in between. From germline, CDR1 is GTSNPN and CDR2 SVGIG (reference sequence). The CDR3 extends over 11 amino acids. Here the CDR3 reads CAWGQTEKLFF. The CDR3 nucleotides read TGTGCCTGGGGGCAGACTGAAAAACTGTTTTTT.

The V and J genes are TRBV5-1 and TRBJ2-2; 11 positions agree with TRBD2. The V and J ends lost 0 bases and 4 bases, in that order; junction bases with no gene match: 5. Germline V CDR1 and CDR2: SGHRS, YFSETQ. This CDR3 has 17 amino acids. CDR3: CASSLVSGGGVTGELFF. CDR3 nucleotides: TGCGCCAGCAGCTTGGTTAGCGGGGGGGGCGTCACCGGGGAGCTGTTTTTT.

The chain has TRBV30 and TRBJ2-1; 12 bases are shared with TRBD2. J was trimmed by 2 bases and V by 5 bases; bases with no gene match: 7. Per the germline V gene, CDR1 is GTSNPN and CDR2 is SVGIG (reference sequence). The length of the CDR3 is 16 residues. For the CDR3, the DNA is TGTGCCTGGGATCCGGGACTAGCGGGCCCCTACAATGAGCAGTTCTTC. Its protein is CAWDPGLAGPYNEQFF.

The J gene is TRBJ1-4, the V gene TRBV29-1; a possible D gene is TRBD1 (5 bases). The CDR3 contains 12 residues. CDR1 is SQVTM and CDR2 is ANQGSEA in the germline V gene. V lost 0 bases and J 10 bases, leaving 9 bases between the germline ends. The CDR3 here is CSVEDPGGKLFF. In DNA, the CDR3 is TGCAGCGTTGAAGATCCGGGGGGAAAACTGTTTTTT. Drawing the rest from reference TRBV29-1 and TRBJ1-4, the complete variable domain is SAVISQKPSRDICQRGTSLTIQCQVDSQVTMMFWYRQQPGQSLTLIATANQGSEATYESGFVIDKFPISRPNLTFSTLTVSNMSPEDSSIYLCSVEDPGGKLFFGSGTQLSVL.

The rearrangement uses TRBV5-1 and TRBJ1-1; 7 nucleotides match TRBD1. CDR1 is SGHRS, CDR2 YFSETQ, per germline. The CDR3 is 15 residues long. V lost 3 bases to trimming and J lost 2 bases; unmatched junction nucleotides: 7. The CDR3 loop is CASSSQGQSNTEAFF. Here the CDR3 DNA reads TGCGCCAGCAGCTCGCAGGGACAGAGCAACACTGAAGCTTTCTTT.

V usage is TRBV2 and J usage is TRBJ2-5, with 10 bases identical to TRBD2. J was trimmed by 5 bases and V by 8 bases; bases with no gene match: 11. CDR3 length: 15 amino acids. Germline lookup yields CDR1 SNHLY and CDR2 FYNNEI. The CDR3 here is CASGTSSGGGETQYF. CDR3 in DNA: TGTGCCAGCGGAACGTCAAGCGGGGGGGGTGAGACCCAGTACTTC.

This clone has just a few counts. The chain carries TRBV7-2 and TRBJ2-7; D is unresolved. Germline lookup yields CDR1 SGHTA and CDR2 FQGNSA. The CDR3 extends over 14 amino acids. V was pared by 5 bases and J by 1 base, with 12 bases between. The CDR3 DNA reads TGTGCCAGCAGCCTAGGCGGAACTTCCTACGAGCAGTACTTC. This gives the protein CASSLGGTSYEQYF.

The V and J genes are TRBV27 and TRBJ1-1, with a tentative D call TRBD1 (6 bases). V gave up 2 bases and J gave up 1 base, with 20 bases separating them. The germline CDR1 and CDR2 sequences are MNHEY and SMNVEV (reference sequence). This CDR3 spans 18 amino acids. The CDR3 bases are TGTGCCAGCAGTTTAAAAGGGGGGGTAACGGACCGGAACACTGAAGCTTTCTTT. Residues: CASSLKGGVTDRNTEAFF.